The 2 T cell receptor beta chains given below trace back to one sample, sequenced in a study of blood T cell repertoires in COVID-19. Here immunoSEQ multiplex PCR was the method, and the copy in TCRdb shows in-frame clones only, minus some. Here the sample spans 85,000 to 100,000 clones, approximately 80% being singletons. The specimen sequenced was peripheral blood. The origin of the receptors is a man at least 80 years old with COVID-19, enrolled during active disease.

The V call is TRBV3-1 (or the pseudogene TRBV3-2), the J call TRBJ2-2; TRBD1 matches at 8 bases. V dropped 4 bases and J dropped 6; count of bases not matched to a gene: 4. CDR1 and CDR2 from the germline V gene are LGHDT and YNNKEL (reference sequence). CDR3 length equals 14 residues. The CDR3 reads CASSPLTGAGELFF. The CDR3 DNA follows: TGTGCCAGCAGCCCACTGACAGGGGCCGGGGAGCTGTTTTTT.

The chain has TRBV11-1 and TRBJ2-5; 7 nucleotides match TRBD1. V shed 1 base and J 2 bases; nucleotides not matched to a gene: 7. The CDR3 extends over 16 amino acids. Germline assignment: CDR1 SGHAT and CDR2 FQDESV (reference sequence). The CDR3 protein is CASSLEGPRGQETQYF. The CDR3 DNA reads TGTGCCAGCAGCTTAGAGGGGCCCAGGGGGCAAGAGACCCAGTACTTC.